This T cell receptor beta chain was obtained from a study of blood T cells in healthy people across ages. Peripheral blood samples of around 11 milliliters were drawn from each donor. A second roughly 7 to 11 cycle PCR used barcoded and J-beta primers. One entry per CDR3 protein, called by TCRdb with MiXCR from the 5' RACE reads. The table has around 1,100,000 distinct CDR3 sequences, roughly two fifths seen once; the top ten hold 10% to 15%. This clonotype was observed a handful of times. The sample consisted of blood. The clonotype was recovered from a man aged 18 to 30 in good health.

CDR3 sequence reads: CASSLTGTPNSPLHF. CDR3 DNA sequence: TGTGCCAGCAGCCTTACCGGGACGCCCAATTCACCCCTCCACTTT. V and J are TRBV11-2 and TRBJ1-6, with a possible D match to TRBD1 (5 bases). Germline V gene lookup returns CDR1 SGHAT and CDR2 FQNNGV. V was trimmed by 5 bases and J by 7 bases, leaving 15 bases between them. This CDR3 contains 15 residues.